This entry concerns a single TCR beta chain. This specimen belongs to a study of blood T cell repertoires in COVID-19. Authors' methods: By means of reference gene primer amplification, nucleated cell counts were estimated. Measured with immunoSEQ multiplex PCR; TCRdb has only the in-frame clones, and not every one. The DNA gave D and trimming, while V, J and clone size come from that table. The table shows over 130,000 clones, with 65% to 90% occurring only once. The CDR3 runs 13 residues. Germline V CDR1 and CDR2: GTSNPN, SVGIG (reference sequence). With V trimmed by 5 bases and J by 8 bases, 9 bases remained unmatched.

The J gene is TRBJ2-4, the V gene TRBV30; 7 nucleotides match TRBD2. The origin of this receptor is a man over 45 with acute or convalescent COVID-19. The sequencing input was peripheral blood. The CDR3 is CAWAGVNGDIQYF. CDR3 in DNA: TGTGCCTGGGCGGGAGTTAACGGGGACATTCAGTACTTC.